The 24 T cell receptor beta chains listed next were all sequenced from one sample in a study of cytomegalovirus exposure and HLA in healthy donors. Libraries were prepared by immunoSEQ multiplex PCR; TCRdb keeps only in-frame clonotypes and omits some of them. The sample gives over 110,000 clones, 85% to 90% of which show up once; 8.7% is in the top ten. The source material was PBMCs. Receptors originate from a young man in good health and CMV-seropositive.

This rearrangement joins TRBV18 to TRBJ1-2; 10 nucleotides line up with TRBD1. Germline trimming cut 4 bases from V and 2 bases from J; bases unmatched to any gene: 7. The CDR3 is made up of 16 amino acids. Looked up from germline, CDR1 is KGHSH and CDR2 is LQKENI. The CDR3 nucleotides are TGTGCCAGCTCACGAGCCGGGACAGGGGACAACTATGGCTACACCTTC. It specifies CASSRAGTGDNYGYTF.

This clone was seen more than once but under ten times. The rearrangement links TRBV2 to TRBJ2-7; no reliable D call. V shed 5 bases and J shed 1 base, with 3 bases lying between them. CDR1 and CDR2 from the germline V gene are SNHLY and FYNNEI. CDR3 length equals 11 residues. The DNA of the CDR3 is TGTGCCAGCAGTCGTTCCTACGAGCAGTACTTC. Protein sequence: CASSRSYEQYF.

The rearrangement links TRBV30 to TRBJ2-4; 8 bases are shared with TRBD1. Looked up from germline, CDR1 is GTSNPN and CDR2 is SVGIG (reference sequence). The ends lost 5 bases at V and 3 bases at J; junction bases unmatched: 3. The CDR3 consists of 13 residues. CDR3 sequence: CAWRDRIKNIQYF. CDR3 DNA sequence: TGTGCCTGGCGGGACAGGATCAAAAACATTCAGTACTTC.

The J gene is TRBJ1-3, the V gene TRBV7-6; no definite D call. Per germline, CDR1 SGHVS and CDR2 FNYEAQ. The CDR3 length is 13 residues. Trimming pared 1 base from V and 9 bases from J, leaving 10 bases between. This CDR3 is CASSLDPASTIYF. DNA of the CDR3: TGTGCCAGCAGCTTAGATCCCGCGAGCACCATATATTTT.

The chain joins TRBV5-6 to TRBJ2-5; TRBD2 might be the D (6 bases). The CDR3 extends over 14 amino acids. V lost 3 bases and J lost 4, with 13 bases in between. CDR1 is SGHDT, CDR2 YYEEEE, per germline. CDR3 DNA sequence: TGTGCCAGCAGCTCAACCGGGGGTTTAGAGACCCAGTACTTC. Its translation: CASSSTGGLETQYF.

This chain joins TRBV28 and TRBJ1-2, with TRBD1 as a possible D gene (5 bases). V was pared by 7 bases and J by 4 bases, with 16 bases between. CDR1 MDHEN and CDR2 SYDVKM come from the germline V gene. The CDR3 loop spans 14 amino acids. The CDR3 bases are TGTGCCAGCACCTTATCCTACGGGGGCTATGGCTACACCTTC. Translated, it gives CASTLSYGGYGYTF.

The gene calls are TRBV5-4 and TRBJ2-7; D perhaps matches TRBD2 (5 bases). The CDR3 has 13 amino acids. The V end lost 5 bases, the J end lost 0 bases, and 9 bases lay between the germline ends. Per the germline V gene, CDR1 is SGHNT and CDR2 is YYREEE (reference sequence). DNA of the CDR3: TGTGCCAGCAGTTCAGGACTCTCCTACGAGCAGTACTTC. Its translation: CASSSGLSYEQYF.

The CDR3 sequence: CASSLTGASGSRENEQFF. The CDR3 DNA follows: TGTGCCAGCAGCTTAACTGGGGCTAGCGGGAGCCGAGAGAATGAGCAGTTCTTC. The chain links TRBV7-3 to TRBJ2-1; 10 nucleotides match TRBD2. The V gene's germline CDR1 is SGHTA and CDR2 FQGTGA. Trimming cost V 0 bases and J 7 bases; bases outside gene matches: 12. The CDR3 runs 18 residues.

DNA of the CDR3: TGCGCCAGCAGCAGGGGACAAGCCTACGAGCAGTACTTC. Residues: CASSRGQAYEQYF. V is TRBV10-1 and J is TRBJ2-7, with a weak D call TRBD1 (6 bases). Germline V gene data show CDR1 as WNHNN and CDR2 as SYGVQD (reference sequence). The CDR3 covers 13 residues. Deletions cut 6 bases from V and 2 bases from J, with 11 bases between.

The genes are TRBV7-2 and TRBJ1-1; D may be TRBD1 (5 bases). The CDR3 has 15 amino acids. The germline CDR1 and CDR2 sequences are SGHTA and FQGNSA. Trimming left V 1 base short and J 4 bases short, with 13 bases between. CDR3 loop: CASSLEAGRGTEAFF. In DNA, the CDR3 is TGTGCCAGCAGCTTAGAGGCAGGGCGTGGCACTGAAGCTTTCTTT.

V usage is TRBV6-1 and J usage is TRBJ1-1, with TRBD1 matching over 9 bases. The ends lost 3 bases at V and 1 base at J; junction bases unmatched: 3. In germline, CDR1 is MNHNS, CDR2 SASEGT. The CDR3 has 15 amino acids. Here the CDR3 DNA reads TGTGCCAGCAGTGATCCGGGACAGGGGAACACTGAAGCTTTCTTT. Residues: CASSDPGQGNTEAFF.

The chain employs TRBV10-3 and TRBJ1-1; maybe TRBD1 (5 bases). With 2 bases removed from V and 0 bases from J, the gap between germline ends came to 7 bases. The CDR3 length is 14 residues. Germline CDR1 ENHRY, CDR2 SYGVKD. Here the CDR3 DNA reads TGTGCCATCAGTGAGATGACAGTGAACACTGAAGCTTTCTTT. It yields the protein CAISEMTVNTEAFF.

The rearrangement links TRBV11-2 to TRBJ2-5, with D tentatively TRBD2 (5 bases). CDR1 and CDR2 from the germline V gene are SGHAT and FQNNGV. V was pared by 1 base and J by 1 base, with 13 bases between. This CDR3 is built from 16 residues. The CDR3: CASSLVGGGFQETQYF. CDR3 DNA sequence: TGTGCCAGCAGCTTAGTCGGTGGAGGATTCCAAGAGACCCAGTACTTC.

This sequence joins TRBV5-1 and TRBJ2-5, with D possibly matching TRBD2 (6 bases). Trimming stripped 4 bases from V and 3 bases from J, with 13 bases between. Germline-derived CDR1 and CDR2 are SGHRS and YFSETQ. The length of the CDR3 is 14 residues. This CDR3 is CASSVGGRKETQYF. The CDR3 DNA reads as TGCGCCAGCAGCGTGGGAGGCCGTAAAGAGACCCAGTACTTC.

The rearrangement links TRBV6-5 to TRBJ1-4; 8 positions match TRBD1. The CDR3 spans 15 residues. Germline-derived CDR1 and CDR2 are MNHEY and SVGAGI. Trimming at V came to 4 bases and at J to 7 bases, leaving 8 bases not matched to a gene. This CDR3 reads CASSSSGGMAEKLFF. DNA for the CDR3: TGTGCCAGCAGTTCCTCAGGGGGCATGGCTGAAAAACTGTTTTTT.

The rearrangement joins TRBV11-2 to TRBJ1-4, with 10 bases fitting TRBD1. V gave up 0 bases and J gave up 8 bases; unmatched junction bases: 6. Germline values: CDR1 SGHAT, CDR2 FQNNGV. CDR3 length equals 16 residues. The CDR3 region is CASSLDSGTGEEKLFF. CDR3 DNA sequence: TGTGCCAGCAGCTTAGATTCCGGGACAGGGGAGGAAAAACTGTTTTTT.

The chain couples TRBV11-3 to TRBJ2-5, with D possibly TRBD1 on 6 matching bases. CDR3 length equals 14 residues. Between the trimmed V and J ends, which lost 5 bases and 2 bases, there was a span of 12 bases. Germline CDR1 and CDR2: SGHNT and YENEEA. CDR3 nucleotides: TGTGCCAGCAGCAGTCGCGGACAGCAAGAGACCCAGTACTTC. Translating gives CASSSRGQQETQYF.

This sequence joins TRBV9 and TRBJ1-5; D is undetermined. Trimming shortened V by 0 bases and J by 5 bases, and 9 bases separated the two germline ends. The CDR3 totals 14 residues. Germline V gives CDR1 SGDLS, CDR2 YYNGEE. CDR3 DNA: TGTGCCAGCAGCGTAGGAGGAGGAGATCAGCCCCAGCATTTT. It translates to CASSVGGGDQPQHF.

This chain uses TRBV5-4 with TRBJ1-6, with a possible D match to TRBD1 (5 bases). This CDR3 has 15 residues. Germline-derived CDR1 and CDR2 are SGHNT and YYREEE (reference sequence). The germline V and J ends were trimmed by 2 bases and 7 bases, with 13 bases remaining between them. CDR3 protein: CASSLPPGLNSPLHF. The CDR3 DNA sequence: TGTGCCAGCAGCTTACCACCGGGACTGAATTCACCCCTCCACTTT.

The chain carries TRBV30 and TRBJ1-2; 7 nucleotides match TRBD1. This CDR3 is 15 amino acids long. Germline CDR1 reads GTSNPN; CDR2 reads SVGIG (reference sequence). J gave up 3 bases and V 1 base, and 8 bases lay outside the gene matches. The CDR3, as DNA: TGTGCCTGGAGTGGTCTACAGGGGAGATACTATGGCTACACCTTC. Protein: CAWSGLQGRYYGYTF.

This chain connects TRBV2 to TRBJ2-6; D gene uncertain. V was cut by 6 bases and J by 0 bases, with 12 bases left in between. This CDR3 contains 16 residues. The germline CDR1 and CDR2 sequences are SNHLY and FYNNEI. The CDR3 spells CASRGSPNSGANVLTF. The CDR3 nucleotides are TGTGCCAGCAGGGGCAGTCCTAACTCTGGGGCCAACGTCCTGACTTTC.

This sequence joins TRBV7-3 and TRBJ2-1; maybe TRBD2 (5 bases). The CDR3 extends over 13 amino acids. CDR1 is SGHTA and CDR2 is FQGTGA in the germline V gene. Trimming cost V 5 bases and J 8 bases, with 13 bases left between them. CDR3 residues: CASSQIGSHEQFF. CDR3 DNA sequence: TGTGCCAGCAGCCAAATAGGGAGCCATGAGCAGTTCTTC.

CDR3 nucleotide sequence: TGCGCCAGCAGCTTGGTGGGGGGACGTGGCTCCTACAATGAGCAGTTCTTC. Translated: CASSLVGGRGSYNEQFF. The J gene is TRBJ2-1, the V gene TRBV5-1; weak D call: TRBD2 (6 bases). This CDR3 contains 17 residues. CDR1 and CDR2 from the germline V gene are SGHRS and YFSETQ. V was trimmed by 0 bases and J by 0 bases, leaving 13 bases between them.

The chain joins TRBV7-9 to TRBJ2-1, with 11 bases aligning to TRBD2. The CDR3 runs to 15 residues. Germline V gives CDR1 SEHNR, CDR2 FQNEAQ (reference sequence). Germline trimming cut 7 bases from V and 3 bases from J; bases unmatched to any gene: 5. In DNA, the CDR3 is TGTGCCAGCAACTCGGGACTAGCGGACTACAATGAGCAGTTCTTC. Its protein is CASNSGLADYNEQFF.